The 10 T cell receptor beta chains listed next were all sequenced from one sample in a study of T-cell reconstitution after alpha-beta-depleted transplantation in children. The authors prepared the TCRbeta library with unique molecular identifiers. TCRdb ran MiXCR on the PCR reads and lists one entry per CDR3 protein. The sample records 200,000 to 300,000 distinct CDR3 sequences, around 12% being singletons. The source material was PBMCs from the stem cell graft donor, sampled from the stem cell graft. Every receptor here comes from a human donor who donated a stem cell graft to a child with acute lymphoblastic leukemia.

As concerns this clonotype: Just one base apart from a much larger clone, this may be a read error. The chain carries TRBV29-1 and TRBJ2-3; maybe TRBD2 (6 bases). Germline-derived CDR1 and CDR2 are SQVTM and ANQGSEA. The CDR3 spans 14 residues. Trimming left V 4 bases short and J 8 bases short, with 19 bases between. The DNA for the CDR3 is TGCAGCGTTGTTTGGACTATTAAGGCGAGTACGCAGTATTTT. Its protein is CSVVWTIKASTQYF.

This clonotype has a count of ten or more. This chain connects TRBV6-2 or TRBV6-3 to TRBJ1-6; D is perhaps TRBD1 (6 bases). The CDR3 runs 12 residues. Trimming shortened V by 2 bases and J by 11 bases, and 7 bases separated the two germline ends. Germline-derived CDR1 and CDR2 are MNHEY and SVGEGT. The CDR3 nucleotides read TGTGCCAGCAGTTACCCAGGGGCACCCCTCCACTTT. Translation: CASSYPGAPLHF.

This clonotype was recorded many times. J is TRBJ1-5 and V is TRBV21-1. TRBV21-1 is a pseudogene segment. CDR3 length: 17 residues. The CDR3 bases are TGTGCCAGCAGCAAAGAATCGAGGGGCGATAGCAATCAGCCCCAGCATTTT. Protein sequence: CASSKESRGDSNQPQHF.

This clonotype came up many times. The V call is TRBV11-2, the J call TRBJ2-3, with 11 positions matching TRBD2. This CDR3 contains 18 residues. The germline V gene has CDR1 SGHAT and CDR2 FQNNGV. Trimming removed 3 bases from V and 7 bases from J; junction bases left unmatched: 15. The CDR3 coding sequence is TGTGCCAGCAGCTTGCACGGAGGGGGACTAGCGGCCCAGAATACGCAGTATTTT. Residues: CASSLHGGGLAAQNTQYF.

This clonotype has a count of ten or more. The chain recombines TRBV3-1 with TRBJ2-7; D is perhaps TRBD2 (6 bases). Trimming shortened V by 2 bases and J by 3 bases, and 11 bases separated the two germline ends. This CDR3 contains 14 residues. Germline V gene lookup returns CDR1 LGHDT and CDR2 YNNKEL (reference sequence). CDR3 loop: CASSQRRGGYEQYF. CDR3 in DNA: TGTGCCAGCAGCCAAAGGCGGGGTGGCTACGAGCAGTACTTC.

This clonotype has at least ten counts. The chain has TRBV6-5 and TRBJ1-5; the D gene is possibly TRBD1 (5 bases). V dropped 0 bases and J dropped 7 bases, with 10 bases sitting between them. Germline V lookup: CDR1 MNHEY, CDR2 SVGAGI. The CDR3 has 14 residues. The CDR3 DNA reads as TGTGCCAGCAGTTACTCTAGGGGTGGACAGCCCCAGCATTTT. Translated: CASSYSRGGQPQHF.

The sample holds many counts of this clonotype. The V gene is TRBV7-9, the J gene TRBJ2-3, with D possibly being TRBD2 (5 bases). Trimming took off 3 bases at V and 1 base at J, with 11 bases between the two ends. Germline CDR1 SEHNR, CDR2 FQNEAQ (reference sequence). The CDR3 has 15 amino acids. In nucleotides, the CDR3 is TGTGCCAGCAGCTTCGCCCTCGGGGGCACAGATACGCAGTATTTT. Protein: CASSFALGGTDTQYF.

In its sample, this clonotype was seen many times. This chain joins TRBV12-3 or TRBV12-4 and TRBJ2-7, with D perhaps matching TRBD2 (5 bases). The CDR3 is 14 amino acids. The ends were cut back, 2 bases at V and 6 bases at J, with 14 bases in the middle. The CDR3 here is CASSLSLAGREQYF. The CDR3 coding sequence is TGTGCCAGCAGTTTATCGCTAGCCGGGCGCGAGCAGTACTTC.

This clonotype was seen at least ten times. V is TRBV7-2 and J is TRBJ2-1; the match to TRBD2 covers 7 bases. Germline V gives CDR1 SGHTA, CDR2 FQGNSA. The CDR3 covers 10 residues. For the CDR3, the DNA is TGTGGGACTAGGTACAATGAGCAGTTCTTC. Its translation: CGTRYNEQFF.

This clonotype appeared many times. The chain combines TRBV7-2 with TRBJ2-2; no reliable D call. The germline V and J ends were trimmed by 6 bases and 0 bases, with 8 bases remaining between them. This CDR3 spans 14 amino acids. CDR1 is SGHTA, CDR2 FQGNSA, per germline. The CDR3 DNA follows: TGTGCCAGCAGACGACGATCGAACACCGGGGAGCTGTTTTTT. The encoded protein is CASRRRSNTGELFF.